Listed below are T cell receptor beta chains from one sample, sequenced in a study of blood T cell repertoires in COVID-19. The repertoire was sequenced with immunoSEQ multiplex PCR; TCRdb's copy has only in-frame clones and lacks some. The table shows 150,000 to 200,000 clones, with around 85% occurring only once. Sequenced sample: peripheral blood. The origin of the receptors is a man aged 50 to 60 with active or convalescent COVID-19. Each CDR3 is given with its conserved first and last residue. The D gene is left open where the match is weak. Expanded clones get a size class; other rows say once, few or many, or leave the size out.

clone_size | j_call | v_call | d_call | cdr3_aa | cdr3_nt
- | TRBJ1-2 | TRBV28 | TRBD1 | CASSFPGTEFYGYTF | TGTGCCAGCAGTTTCCCCGGGACAGAATTCTATGGCTACACCTTC
few | TRBJ2-4 | TRBV2 | TRBD1 | CASSGGTEENIQYF | TGTGCCAGCAGTGGAGGGACAGAGGAAAACATTCAGTACTTC
- | TRBJ1-1 | TRBV7-9 | - | CASSFSDFTEAFF | TGTGCCAGCAGCTTTAGTGACTTCACTGAAGCTTTCTTT
- | TRBJ2-5 | TRBV2 | - | CASSQDRLQETQYF | TGTGCCAGCAGCCAGGACAGACTACAAGAGACCCAGTACTTC
- | TRBJ1-6 | TRBV30 | - | CAEGAQQLNSPLHF | TGTGCCGAAGGGGCACAGCAACTTAATTCACCCCTCCACTTT
- | TRBJ2-7 | TRBV7-2 | - | CASSPRQNYEQYF | TGTGCCAGCAGCCCCCGACAGAACTACGAGCAGTACTTC
- | TRBJ2-3 | TRBV12-3/TRBV12-4 | - | CASSSGADTQYF | TGTGCCAGCAGTTCAGGGGCGGATACGCAGTATTTT
- | TRBJ1-4 | TRBV19 | - | CAANSGMTNEKLFF | TGTGCCGCCAACTCAGGGATGACTAATGAAAAACTGTTTTTT
- | TRBJ2-7 | TRBV18 | TRBD1 | CASSLMTGNYEQYF | TGTGCCAGCTCACTTATGACAGGGAACTACGAGCAGTACTTC
- | TRBJ1-1 | TRBV10-3 | - | CAISESGSYTEAFF | TGTGCCATCAGTGAGTCTGGGAGTTACACTGAAGCTTTCTTT
- | TRBJ2-7 | TRBV10-1 | - | CASTPGGYEQYF | TGCGCCAGCACCCCGGGTGGTTACGAGCAGTACTTC
- | TRBJ1-1 | TRBV28 | - | CASSSRLRAFF | TGTGCCAGCAGTTCCAGGCTTCGGGCTTTCTTT
- | TRBJ2-7 | TRBV9 | TRBD1 | CASSVGPQGAKEQYF | TGTGCCAGCAGCGTAGGACCACAGGGGGCGAAGGAGCAGTACTTC
- | TRBJ2-2 | TRBV10-1 | - | CASSRGLTGELFF | TGCGCCAGCAGCCGAGGGCTCACCGGGGAGCTGTTTTTT
- | TRBJ1-4 | TRBV5-1 | - | CASSTRGGDEKLFF | TGCGCCAGCAGCACCCGGGGGGGAGATGAAAAACTGTTTTTT
- | TRBJ2-7 | TRBV28 | TRBD1 | CASSVTGGLAQYF | TGTGCCAGCAGCGTAACAGGGGGTTTGGCGCAGTACTTC
- | TRBJ1-1 | TRBV19 | - | CASSIGGTDTEAFF | TGTGCCAGTAGTATAGGTGGCACAGACACTGAAGCTTTCTTT
- | TRBJ1-5 | TRBV3-1/TRBV3-2 | - | CASSQTLGGSQPQHF | TGTGCCAGCAGCCAAACCCTGGGGGGGAGTCAGCCCCAGCATTTT
- | TRBJ2-1 | TRBV25-1 | TRBD2 | CASSEWASGNNEQFF | TGTGCCAGCAGTGAATGGGCTAGCGGGAACAATGAGCAGTTCTTC
few | TRBJ1-3 | TRBV5-1 | TRBD1 | CASTELQGASSGNTIYF | TGCGCCAGCACTGAGCTTCAGGGGGCCTCCTCTGGAAACACCATATATTTT
- | TRBJ1-3 | TRBV6-5 | - | CASSYSISGNTIYF | TGTGCCAGCAGTTACTCCATCTCTGGAAACACCATATATTTT
- | TRBJ2-6 | TRBV11-2 | TRBD1 | CASSLGQGAGANVLTF | TGTGCCAGCAGCTTAGGGCAGGGGGCTGGGGCCAACGTCCTGACTTTC
- | TRBJ1-1 | TRBV7-3 | - | CASSLTSGKNTEAFF | TGTGCCAGCAGCTTAACCTCGGGAAAGAACACTGAAGCTTTCTTT
- | TRBJ1-2 | TRBV2 | TRBD1 | CASSTQGAIYGYTF | TGTGCCAGCAGTACTCAGGGGGCGATCTATGGCTACACCTTC
- | TRBJ2-3 | TRBV7-6 | TRBD2 | CASSLGTSGRSTDTQYF | TGTGCCAGCAGCTTAGGGACTAGCGGGAGAAGCACAGATACGCAGTATTTT
few | TRBJ1-6 | TRBV10-3 | - | CAISDRENSPLHF | TGTGCCATCAGTGACCGGGAAAATTCACCCCTCCACTTT
- | TRBJ1-1 | TRBV3-1/TRBV3-2 | TRBD1 | CASSPGQGMNTEAFF | TGTGCCAGCAGCCCCGGACAGGGGATGAACACTGAAGCTTTCTTT
- | TRBJ1-5 | TRBV27 | - | CASSLSGGNQPQHF | TGTGCCAGCAGTTTATCGGGGGGAAATCAGCCCCAGCATTTT
- | TRBJ2-2 | TRBV6-4 | TRBD1 | CASGGTGYTGELFF | TGTGCCAGCGGCGGGACAGGCTACACCGGGGAGCTGTTTTTT
- | TRBJ1-1 | TRBV6-5 | - | CASATGSVNTEAFF | TGTGCCAGTGCTACAGGGTCGGTGAACACTGAAGCTTTCTTT
- | TRBJ2-1 | TRBV5-1 | TRBD2 | CASSLDGTSGDNEQFF | TGCGCCAGCAGCTTGGACGGGACTAGCGGTGACAATGAGCAGTTCTTC
- | TRBJ2-5 | TRBV3-1/TRBV3-2 | TRBD2 | CASSQVGLAGEPQETQYF | TGTGCCAGCAGCCAAGTGGGACTAGCGGGAGAGCCACAAGAGACCCAGTACTTC
- | TRBJ2-7 | TRBV7-9 | - | CASSLGTPAAYEQYF | TGTGCCAGCAGCTTAGGGACACCAGCCGCCTACGAGCAGTACTTC
- | TRBJ2-7 | TRBV19 | TRBD1 | CASSSPGQGYEQYF | TGTGCCAGTAGTAGCCCCGGACAGGGTTACGAGCAGTACTTC
- | TRBJ2-5 | TRBV24-1 | TRBD1 | CATSDLATGGEETQYF | TGTGCCACCAGTGACTTAGCGACAGGGGGTGAAGAGACCCAGTACTTC
- | TRBJ2-1 | TRBV7-3 | TRBD1 | CASSGTGQGYNEQFF | TGTGCCAGCAGCGGTACGGGACAGGGTTACAATGAGCAGTTCTTC
- | TRBJ1-6 | TRBV29-1 | TRBD1 | CSVGSISGTGGPSPLHF | TGCAGCGTTGGTTCAATTTCCGGGACAGGGGGCCCTTCACCCCTCCACTTT
- | TRBJ2-3 | TRBV14 | - | CASSHGGRVDTQYF | TGTGCCAGCAGCCACGGGGGGCGGGTAGATACGCAGTATTTT
- | TRBJ1-1 | TRBV7-3 | - | CARRTEAFF | TGTGCGAGGCGAACTGAAGCTTTCTTT
few | TRBJ1-6 | TRBV30 | - | CAWRSVAASSPLHF | TGTGCCTGGAGGAGCGTGGCAGCGTCTTCACCCCTCCACTTT
- | TRBJ2-7 | TRBV21-1 | - | CASSKGAYRYEQYF | TGTGCCAGCAGCAAAGGAGCCTATAGATACGAGCAGTACTTC
- | TRBJ1-6 | TRBV12-3/TRBV12-4 | TRBD1 | CASRDRFRLLLHF | TGTGCCAGCAGGGACAGGTTCCGTTTGCTCCTCCACTTT
- | TRBJ1-1 | TRBV5-1 | TRBD1 | CASRLGTVNTEAFF | TGCGCCAGCAGACTTGGGACAGTAAACACTGAAGCTTTCTTT
once | TRBJ1-4 | TRBV11-1 | - | CASSRDRGEKLFF | TGTGCCAGCAGCCGCGACCGAGGGGAAAAACTGTTTTTT
- | TRBJ2-7 | TRBV9 | TRBD1 | CASSVGTGAEQYF | TGTGCCAGCAGCGTGGGGACAGGGGCCGAGCAGTACTTC
- | TRBJ2-7 | TRBV6-2/TRBV6-3 | TRBD1 | CASSPPDRVWSIAPYEQYF | TGTGCCAGCAGCCCCCCCGACAGGGTATGGTCAATAGCCCCCTACGAGCAGTACTTC
once | TRBJ1-2 | TRBV7-6 | TRBD1 | CASSLNTGGNYGYTF | TGTGCCAGCAGCTTAAACACAGGGGGCAACTATGGCTACACCTTC
- | TRBJ1-1 | TRBV30 | - | CAWSVLSEAFF | TGTGCCTGGAGTGTACTAAGCGAAGCTTTCTTT
- | TRBJ2-7 | TRBV18 | TRBD1 | CASSPGQGAYEQYF | TGTGCCAGCTCACCGGGACAGGGAGCCTACGAGCAGTACTTC
once | TRBJ1-5 | TRBV18 | TRBD1 | CASGTENQPQHF | TGTGCCAGCGGGACAGAAAATCAGCCCCAGCATTTT
- | TRBJ2-3 | TRBV15 | - | CATSRAPTGFSTDTQYF | TGTGCCACCAGCAGAGCTCCGACGGGGTTCAGCACAGATACGCAGTATTTT
- | TRBJ1-2 | TRBV28 | - | CASSLWDSNYGYTF | TGTGCCAGCAGTTTATGGGACAGTAACTATGGCTACACCTTC
- | TRBJ1-1 | TRBV11-2 | - | CASSLDRDTEAFF | TGTGCCAGCAGCTTAGACCGGGACACTGAAGCTTTCTTT
- | TRBJ2-2 | TRBV19 | - | CASSTPPMAGELFF | TGTGCCAGTTCAACCCCCCCTATGGCCGGGGAGCTGTTTTTT
- | TRBJ2-7 | TRBV5-6 | TRBD1 | CASSLGQGSYEQYF | TGTGCCAGCAGCTTGGGACAGGGTTCCTACGAGCAGTACTTC
- | TRBJ2-5 | TRBV2 | - | CASSELPGVLQETQYF | TGTGCCAGCAGTGAACTCCCAGGGGTGCTGCAAGAGACCCAGTACTTC
- | TRBJ2-3 | TRBV25-1 | - | CASSAVLTDTQYF | TGTGCCAGCAGTGCAGTTTTAACAGATACGCAGTATTTT